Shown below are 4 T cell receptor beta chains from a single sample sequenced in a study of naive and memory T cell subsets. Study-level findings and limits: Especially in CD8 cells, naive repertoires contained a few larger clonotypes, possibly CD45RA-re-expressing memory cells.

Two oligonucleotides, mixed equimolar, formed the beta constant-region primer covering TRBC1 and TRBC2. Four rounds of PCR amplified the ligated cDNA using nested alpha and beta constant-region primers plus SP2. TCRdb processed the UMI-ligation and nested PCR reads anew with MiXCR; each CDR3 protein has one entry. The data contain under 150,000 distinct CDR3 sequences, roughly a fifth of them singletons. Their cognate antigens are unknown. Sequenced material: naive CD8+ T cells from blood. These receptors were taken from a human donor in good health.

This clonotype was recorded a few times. CDR3 in amino acids: CASSAPWEGDIQYF. The CDR3 region has the DNA TGTGCCAGCAGCGCCCCATGGGAGGGGGACATTCAGTACTTC. The J gene is TRBJ2-4, the V gene TRBV7-2; D might be TRBD2 (7 bases). Trimming pared 5 bases from V and 8 bases from J, leaving 16 bases between. The CDR3 extends over 14 amino acids. CDR1 is SGHTA and CDR2 is FQGNSA in the germline V gene.

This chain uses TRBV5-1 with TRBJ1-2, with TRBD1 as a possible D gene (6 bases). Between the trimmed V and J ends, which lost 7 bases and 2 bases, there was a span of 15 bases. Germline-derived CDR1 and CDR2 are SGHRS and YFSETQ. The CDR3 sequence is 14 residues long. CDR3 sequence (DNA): TGCGCCAGCGGGGACGGGGGCGCGAACTATGGCTACACCTTC. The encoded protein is CASGDGGANYGYTF.

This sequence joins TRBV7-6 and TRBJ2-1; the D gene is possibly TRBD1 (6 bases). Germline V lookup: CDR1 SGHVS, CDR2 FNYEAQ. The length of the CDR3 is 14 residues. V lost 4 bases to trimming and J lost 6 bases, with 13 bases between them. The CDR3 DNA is TGTGCCAGCAGCTGGGGGCAGGGCTCCAATGAGCAGTTCTTC. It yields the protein CASSWGQGSNEQFF.

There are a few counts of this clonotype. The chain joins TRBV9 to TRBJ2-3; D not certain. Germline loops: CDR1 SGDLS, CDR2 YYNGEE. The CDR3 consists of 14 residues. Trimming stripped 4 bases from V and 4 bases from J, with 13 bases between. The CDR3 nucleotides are TGTGCCAGCAGCCCGTTTCCCTCCCCAGATACGCAGTATTTT. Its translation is CASSPFPSPDTQYF.